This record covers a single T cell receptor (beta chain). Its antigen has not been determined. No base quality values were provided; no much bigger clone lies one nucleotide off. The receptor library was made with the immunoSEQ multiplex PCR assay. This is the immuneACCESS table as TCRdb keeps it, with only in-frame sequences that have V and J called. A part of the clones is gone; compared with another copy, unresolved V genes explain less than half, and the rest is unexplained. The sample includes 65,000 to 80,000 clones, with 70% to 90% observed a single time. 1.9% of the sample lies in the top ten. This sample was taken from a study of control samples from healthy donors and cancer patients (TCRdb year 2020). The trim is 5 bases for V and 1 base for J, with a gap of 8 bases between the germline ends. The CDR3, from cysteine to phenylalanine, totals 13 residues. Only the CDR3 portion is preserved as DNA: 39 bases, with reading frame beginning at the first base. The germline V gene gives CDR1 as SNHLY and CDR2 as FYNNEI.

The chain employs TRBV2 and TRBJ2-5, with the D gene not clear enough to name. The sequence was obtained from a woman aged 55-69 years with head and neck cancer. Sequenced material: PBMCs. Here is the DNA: TGTGCCAGCAGTTGGTGGGTCCAAGAGACCCAGTACTTC. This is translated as CASSWWVQETQYF.